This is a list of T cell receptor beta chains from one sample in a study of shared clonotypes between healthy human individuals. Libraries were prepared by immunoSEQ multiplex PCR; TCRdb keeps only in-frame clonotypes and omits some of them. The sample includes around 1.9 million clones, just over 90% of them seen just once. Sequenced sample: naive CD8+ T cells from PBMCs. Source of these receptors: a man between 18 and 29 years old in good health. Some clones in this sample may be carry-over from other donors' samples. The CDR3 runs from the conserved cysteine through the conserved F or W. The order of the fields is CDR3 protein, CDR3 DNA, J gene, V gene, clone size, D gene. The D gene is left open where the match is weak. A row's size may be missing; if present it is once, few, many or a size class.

CDR3aa: CASSLSAWGQGSQPQHF
CDR3nt: TGTGCCAGCAGTTTATCGGCGTGGGGACAGGGCAGTCAGCCCCAGCATTTT
j_gene: TRBJ1-5
v_gene: TRBV28
abundance: .
d_gene: TRBD1

CDR3aa: CASSDTTVGYTF
CDR3nt: TGTGCCAGCAGTGATACGACAGTCGGCTACACCTTC
j_gene: TRBJ1-2
v_gene: TRBV2
abundance: .
d_gene: .

CDR3aa: CASSLQLNEQFF
CDR3nt: TGTGCCAGCAGTTTACAGCTAAATGAGCAGTTCTTC
j_gene: TRBJ2-1
v_gene: TRBV28
abundance: .
d_gene: .

CDR3aa: CASSLYRGSYEQYF
CDR3nt: TGTGCCAGCAGTTTATACAGGGGGTCCTACGAGCAGTACTTC
j_gene: TRBJ2-7
v_gene: TRBV27
abundance: .
d_gene: TRBD1

CDR3aa: CASSQDITGVFTGELFF
CDR3nt: TGCGCCAGCAGCCAAGATATCACGGGAGTCTTCACCGGGGAGCTGTTTTTT
j_gene: TRBJ2-2
v_gene: TRBV4-1
abundance: .
d_gene: .

CDR3aa: CASTDRGSDEQYF
CDR3nt: TGTGCCAGCACGGACAGGGGAAGTGACGAGCAGTACTTC
j_gene: TRBJ2-7
v_gene: TRBV27
abundance: .
d_gene: TRBD1

CDR3aa: CASSLFSTDLYGYTF
CDR3nt: TGTGCCAGCAGCTTATTTTCGACAGACCTCTATGGCTACACCTTC
j_gene: TRBJ1-2
v_gene: TRBV7-6
abundance: .
d_gene: .

CDR3aa: CASSQGRGHEQYF
CDR3nt: TGTGCCAGCAGCCAGGGGCGAGGCCACGAGCAGTACTTC
j_gene: TRBJ2-7
v_gene: TRBV4-2
abundance: .
d_gene: .

CDR3aa: CASSQDGVRANEKLFF
CDR3nt: TGTGCCAGCAGCCAAGACGGAGTCCGAGCTAATGAAAAACTGTTTTTT
j_gene: TRBJ1-4
v_gene: TRBV4-2
abundance: .
d_gene: .

CDR3aa: CASSLGLANEQFF
CDR3nt: TGTGCCAGCAGCCTCGGACTAGCAAATGAGCAGTTCTTC
j_gene: TRBJ2-1
v_gene: TRBV14
abundance: .
d_gene: TRBD2

CDR3aa: CASSVVGSGTGPEAFF
CDR3nt: TGTGCCAGCAGCGTAGTGGGAAGCGGGACAGGGCCTGAAGCTTTCTTT
j_gene: TRBJ1-1
v_gene: TRBV9
abundance: .
d_gene: TRBD1

CDR3aa: CASSSLPRYDRERNSPLHF
CDR3nt: TGTGCCAGCAGCTCCCTACCTAGATATGACAGGGAACGGAATTCACCCCTCCACTTT
j_gene: TRBJ1-6
v_gene: TRBV5-4
abundance: .
d_gene: TRBD1

CDR3aa: CASGLARLAGGYNEQFF
CDR3nt: TGTGCCAGCGGCCTAGCCCGACTAGCGGGAGGGTACAATGAGCAGTTCTTC
j_gene: TRBJ2-1
v_gene: TRBV7-2
abundance: .
d_gene: TRBD2

CDR3aa: CASSLVEGRTSGSYEQYF
CDR3nt: TGTGCCAGCAGCTTGGTGGAGGGTAGGACTAGCGGGAGCTACGAGCAGTACTTC
j_gene: TRBJ2-7
v_gene: TRBV5-6
abundance: .
d_gene: TRBD2

CDR3aa: CASSVGRGWEQYF
CDR3nt: TGTGCCAGCAGCGTAGGCAGGGGTTGGGAGCAGTACTTC
j_gene: TRBJ2-7
v_gene: TRBV9
abundance: .
d_gene: .

CDR3aa: CASSESSAGYGYTF
CDR3nt: TGCGCCAGCAGTGAGTCGTCAGCAGGGTATGGCTACACCTTC
j_gene: TRBJ1-2
v_gene: TRBV10-2
abundance: once
d_gene: .

CDR3aa: CASSSTGYMNTEAFF
CDR3nt: TGTGCCAGCAGCTCTACAGGGTACATGAACACTGAAGCTTTCTTT
j_gene: TRBJ1-1
v_gene: TRBV7-3
abundance: .
d_gene: .

CDR3aa: CASSQEGAGYGYTF
CDR3nt: TGCGCCAGCAGCCAAGAAGGGGCAGGGTATGGCTACACCTTC
j_gene: TRBJ1-2
v_gene: TRBV4-3
abundance: .
d_gene: .

CDR3aa: CASSLGLASYEQYF
CDR3nt: TGTGCCAGCAGTTTAGGACTAGCGAGTTACGAGCAGTACTTC
j_gene: TRBJ2-7
v_gene: TRBV27
abundance: .
d_gene: TRBD2

CDR3aa: CASSAGLAGVLFVQFF
CDR3nt: TGTGCCAGCAGCGCCGGACTAGCGGGAGTGTTGTTCGTGCAGTTCTTC
j_gene: TRBJ2-1
v_gene: TRBV7-9
abundance: .
d_gene: TRBD2

CDR3aa: CASSFYPPGKNIQYF
CDR3nt: TGTGCCAGCAGCTTTTATCCTCCAGGCAAAAACATTCAGTACTTC
j_gene: TRBJ2-4
v_gene: TRBV11-2
abundance: .
d_gene: .

CDR3aa: CASSPGHAREAFF
CDR3nt: TGTGCCAGCAGCCCAGGGCATGCGCGTGAAGCTTTCTTT
j_gene: TRBJ1-1
v_gene: TRBV9
abundance: once
d_gene: .

CDR3aa: CASSPTSRRLNNEQFF
CDR3nt: TGTGCCAGCAGTCCTACTAGCCGCCGACTAAACAATGAGCAGTTCTTC
j_gene: TRBJ2-1
v_gene: TRBV28
abundance: .
d_gene: .

CDR3aa: CSAPGQGIYNEQFF
CDR3nt: TGCAGCGCGCCGGGACAGGGGATCTACAATGAGCAGTTCTTC
j_gene: TRBJ2-1
v_gene: TRBV29-1
abundance: .
d_gene: TRBD1

CDR3aa: CASSSLLAGELFF
CDR3nt: TGTGCCAGCAGCTCACTCCTCGCCGGGGAGCTGTTTTTT
j_gene: TRBJ2-2
v_gene: TRBV7-2
abundance: .
d_gene: .

CDR3aa: CASSFGLAGNNEQFF
CDR3nt: TGTGCCAGTAGTTTCGGACTAGCGGGAAACAATGAGCAGTTCTTC
j_gene: TRBJ2-1
v_gene: TRBV19
abundance: .
d_gene: TRBD2

CDR3aa: CASSIFAWDTEAFF
CDR3nt: TGTGCCAGTAGTATCTTCGCCTGGGACACTGAAGCTTTCTTT
j_gene: TRBJ1-1
v_gene: TRBV19
abundance: .
d_gene: .

CDR3aa: CASSFLAHYEQYF
CDR3nt: TGTGCCAGCAGCTTCCTCGCTCATTACGAGCAGTACTTC
j_gene: TRBJ2-7
v_gene: TRBV7-9
abundance: .
d_gene: .

CDR3aa: CASRRQGAPYNEQFF
CDR3nt: TGTGCCAGCAGGAGACAGGGGGCCCCCTACAATGAGCAGTTCTTC
j_gene: TRBJ2-1
v_gene: TRBV27
abundance: .
d_gene: TRBD1

CDR3aa: CASSHDRGGQYF
CDR3nt: TGTGCCAGCAGTCACGACAGGGGAGGACAGTACTTC
j_gene: TRBJ2-7
v_gene: TRBV28
abundance: .
d_gene: TRBD1

CDR3aa: CASSPDRNYGYTF
CDR3nt: TGTGCCAGCAGCCCTGACAGGAACTATGGCTACACCTTC
j_gene: TRBJ1-2
v_gene: TRBV7-9
abundance: .
d_gene: .

CDR3aa: CASSVGGHGNTIYF
CDR3nt: TGTGCCAGCAGCGTAGGCGGGCATGGAAACACCATATATTTT
j_gene: TRBJ1-3
v_gene: TRBV9
abundance: .
d_gene: .

CDR3aa: CASSSIRDRGQDTQYF
CDR3nt: TGTGCCAGCAGCTCCATACGGGACAGGGGGCAAGATACGCAGTATTTT
j_gene: TRBJ2-3
v_gene: TRBV7-9
abundance: .
d_gene: TRBD1

CDR3aa: CASSYPGYGYTF
CDR3nt: TGTGCCAGCAGCTACCCCGGATATGGCTACACCTTC
j_gene: TRBJ1-2
v_gene: TRBV11-2
abundance: .
d_gene: .

CDR3aa: CASSLPRNRPNTGELFF
CDR3nt: TGTGCCAGCAGTTTACCCCGAAACAGGCCAAACACCGGGGAGCTGTTTTTT
j_gene: TRBJ2-2
v_gene: TRBV28
abundance: .
d_gene: .

CDR3aa: CASSPNWDRGLIEQFF
CDR3nt: TGTGCCAGCAGCCCTAATTGGGACAGGGGGCTAATTGAGCAGTTCTTC
j_gene: TRBJ2-1
v_gene: TRBV7-9
abundance: .
d_gene: TRBD1

CDR3aa: CASSRYGTEETQYF
CDR3nt: TGTGCCAGCAGTAGGTACGGGACAGAAGAGACCCAGTACTTC
j_gene: TRBJ2-5
v_gene: TRBV6-5
abundance: .
d_gene: TRBD1

CDR3aa: CASSDRLAGGWETQYF
CDR3nt: TGTGCCAGCAGCGACCGACTAGCGGGAGGCTGGGAGACCCAGTACTTC
j_gene: TRBJ2-5
v_gene: TRBV11-2
abundance: .
d_gene: TRBD2

CDR3aa: CASSSDRGLREQYF
CDR3nt: TGTGCCAGCAGTTCCGACAGGGGATTGAGGGAGCAGTACTTC
j_gene: TRBJ2-7
v_gene: TRBV27
abundance: .
d_gene: TRBD1

CDR3aa: CASSQSRTGGNQPQHF
CDR3nt: TGTGCCAGCAGCCAATCCCGGACAGGGGGCAATCAGCCCCAGCATTTT
j_gene: TRBJ1-5
v_gene: TRBV16
abundance: .
d_gene: TRBD1

CDR3aa: CALGGSGNTIYF
CDR3nt: TGTGCCCTGGGGGGCTCTGGAAACACCATATATTTT
j_gene: TRBJ1-3
v_gene: TRBV30
abundance: .
d_gene: .

CDR3aa: CASRQAENTEAFF
CDR3nt: TGTGCCAGCAGACAGGCCGAGAACACTGAAGCTTTCTTT
j_gene: TRBJ1-1
v_gene: TRBV19
abundance: .
d_gene: .

CDR3aa: CASSTPGLQETQYF
CDR3nt: TGTGCCAGCAGCACTCCGGGACTCCAAGAGACCCAGTACTTC
j_gene: TRBJ2-5
v_gene: TRBV2
abundance: once
d_gene: .

CDR3aa: CASSSPRGSTYEQYF
CDR3nt: TGTGCCAGCAGTTCCCCCCGGGGCAGCACCTACGAGCAGTACTTC
j_gene: TRBJ2-7
v_gene: TRBV27
abundance: .
d_gene: .

CDR3aa: CASSPPIKTHTEAFF
CDR3nt: TGTGCCAGCTCACCACCGATAAAGACGCATACTGAAGCTTTCTTT
j_gene: TRBJ1-1
v_gene: TRBV18
abundance: .
d_gene: .

CDR3aa: CASSSRVSGANVLTF
CDR3nt: TGTGCCAGTAGTTCTAGGGTCTCTGGGGCCAACGTCCTGACTTTC
j_gene: TRBJ2-6
v_gene: TRBV19
abundance: .
d_gene: .

CDR3aa: CASSRGLYEQYF
CDR3nt: TGTGCCAGCAGTCGCGGACTCTACGAGCAGTACTTC
j_gene: TRBJ2-7
v_gene: TRBV27
abundance: .
d_gene: .

CDR3aa: CASETPGTGKMKTEAFF
CDR3nt: TGTGCCAGCGAAACGCCCGGGACAGGGAAGATGAAAACTGAAGCTTTCTTT
j_gene: TRBJ1-1
v_gene: TRBV2
abundance: .
d_gene: TRBD1

CDR3aa: CASSPGAGQETQYF
CDR3nt: TGTGCCAGCTCACCTGGGGCAGGCCAAGAGACCCAGTACTTC
j_gene: TRBJ2-5
v_gene: TRBV18
abundance: .
d_gene: .

CDR3aa: CASGVDPGNEQFF
CDR3nt: TGCGCCAGCGGGGTAGATCCGGGCAATGAGCAGTTCTTC
j_gene: TRBJ2-1
v_gene: TRBV5-1
abundance: .
d_gene: .

CDR3aa: CAWTGSLHNEQFF
CDR3nt: TGTGCCTGGACCGGGAGCCTACACAATGAGCAGTTCTTC
j_gene: TRBJ2-1
v_gene: TRBV30
abundance: .
d_gene: .

CDR3aa: CASSLGGDGYTF
CDR3nt: TGCGCCAGCAGCTTGGGAGGGGATGGCTACACCTTC
j_gene: TRBJ1-2
v_gene: TRBV5-1
abundance: .
d_gene: .

CDR3aa: CASRLTMGGGGYNEQFF
CDR3nt: TGTGCCAGCAGGCTCACCATGGGGGGAGGGGGCTACAATGAGCAGTTCTTC
j_gene: TRBJ2-1
v_gene: TRBV28
abundance: .
d_gene: .

CDR3aa: CASSLNLALNYEQYF
CDR3nt: TGTGCCAGCAGCTTAAACCTAGCGTTAAACTACGAGCAGTACTTC
j_gene: TRBJ2-7
v_gene: TRBV7-8
abundance: .
d_gene: .

CDR3aa: CASRRDSYYEQYF
CDR3nt: TGTGCCAGCAGGCGGGACAGCTACTACGAGCAGTACTTC
j_gene: TRBJ2-7
v_gene: TRBV7-9
abundance: once
d_gene: .

CDR3aa: CASAGTFYEKLFF
CDR3nt: TGCGCCAGCGCCGGGACATTTTATGAAAAACTGTTTTTT
j_gene: TRBJ1-4
v_gene: TRBV5-1
abundance: few
d_gene: .

CDR3aa: CASSLTSGGRYNEQFF
CDR3nt: TGTGCCAGCAGCTTAACTAGCGGGGGTAGATACAATGAGCAGTTCTTC
j_gene: TRBJ2-1
v_gene: TRBV7-3
abundance: .
d_gene: TRBD2

CDR3aa: CASSFGWRGEQYF
CDR3nt: TGTGCCAGCAGCTTTGGATGGCGGGGCGAGCAGTACTTC
j_gene: TRBJ2-7
v_gene: TRBV5-6
abundance: .
d_gene: .

CDR3aa: CASSLDLGEAQYF
CDR3nt: TGTGCCAGCAGCTTAGATCTGGGTGAGGCGCAGTATTTT
j_gene: TRBJ2-3
v_gene: TRBV11-2
abundance: .
d_gene: .